This T cell receptor beta chain was profiled in a study of blood T cell repertoires in COVID-19. Study as a whole: Specimens from acute and convalescent COVID-19 originated in the United States, Italy and Spain. Sample material is recorded as cDNA or gDNA derived from T cells, B-cell-depleted T cells, or PBMCs.

In the source study's methods: Reference gene primer amplification gave estimated nucleated cell counts. Only in-frame clones appear in the TCRdb table, and some are missing; sequencing was by immunoSEQ multiplex PCR. That table furnishes V, J and clone size, whereas the DNA furnished D and trimming. The sample has about 160,000 clones; 65% to 85% are singletons. The CDR3 extends over 13 amino acids. The germline V gene has CDR1 MNHEY and CDR2 SVGEGT. With 5 bases removed from V and 8 bases from J, the gap between germline ends came to 10 bases. This clone has just one count. The origin of this receptor is a woman of 80 years or more with active or convalescent COVID-19. The V gene is TRBV6-2 or TRBV6-3, the J gene TRBJ1-6; maybe TRBD1 (6 bases). Input material: peripheral blood. The CDR3 nucleotides read TGTGCCAGCAGTGACTACAGGGATTCACCCCTCCACTTT. Translating gives CASSDYRDSPLHF.